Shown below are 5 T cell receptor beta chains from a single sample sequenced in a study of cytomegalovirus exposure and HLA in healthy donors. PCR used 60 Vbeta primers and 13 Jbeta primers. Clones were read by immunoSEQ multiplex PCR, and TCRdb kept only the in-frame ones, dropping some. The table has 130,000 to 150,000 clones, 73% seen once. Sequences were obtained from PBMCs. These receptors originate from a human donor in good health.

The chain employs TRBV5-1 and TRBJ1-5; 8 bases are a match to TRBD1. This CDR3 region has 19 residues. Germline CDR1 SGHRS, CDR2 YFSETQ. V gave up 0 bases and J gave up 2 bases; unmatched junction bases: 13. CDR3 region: CASSLAGFGQGACNQPQHF. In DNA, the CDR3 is TGCGCCAGCAGCTTGGCCGGCTTTGGTCAGGGGGCCTGCAATCAGCCCCAGCATTTT.

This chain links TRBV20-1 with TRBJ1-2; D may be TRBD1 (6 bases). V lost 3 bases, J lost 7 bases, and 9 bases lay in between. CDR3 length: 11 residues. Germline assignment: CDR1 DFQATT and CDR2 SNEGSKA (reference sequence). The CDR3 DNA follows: TGCAGTGCTAGGACAGGCGGTGGCTACACCTTC. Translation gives CSARTGGGYTF.

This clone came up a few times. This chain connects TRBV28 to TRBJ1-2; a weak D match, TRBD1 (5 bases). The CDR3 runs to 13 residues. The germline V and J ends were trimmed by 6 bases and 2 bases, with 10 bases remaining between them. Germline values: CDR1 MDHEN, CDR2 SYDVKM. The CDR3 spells CASRLPGNYGYTF. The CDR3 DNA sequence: TGTGCCAGCAGGCTGCCAGGGAACTATGGCTACACCTTC.

The CDR3 DNA reads TGTGCCACCACCCCCCAGTTGAACACTGAAGCTTTCTTT. Its protein is CATTPQLNTEAFF. The J gene is TRBJ1-1, the V gene TRBV10-3; D not certain. This CDR3 spans 13 amino acids. Germline-derived CDR1 and CDR2 are ENHRY and SYGVKD. V lost 10 bases and J 0 bases, leaving 12 bases between the germline ends.

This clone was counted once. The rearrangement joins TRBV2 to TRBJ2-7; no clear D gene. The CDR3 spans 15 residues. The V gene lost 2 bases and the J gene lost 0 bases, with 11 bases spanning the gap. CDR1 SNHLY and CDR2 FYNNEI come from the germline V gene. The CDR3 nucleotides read TGTGCCAGCAGTGAAAGAGGCAGTAGCTCCTACGAGCAGTACTTC. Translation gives CASSERGSSSYEQYF.